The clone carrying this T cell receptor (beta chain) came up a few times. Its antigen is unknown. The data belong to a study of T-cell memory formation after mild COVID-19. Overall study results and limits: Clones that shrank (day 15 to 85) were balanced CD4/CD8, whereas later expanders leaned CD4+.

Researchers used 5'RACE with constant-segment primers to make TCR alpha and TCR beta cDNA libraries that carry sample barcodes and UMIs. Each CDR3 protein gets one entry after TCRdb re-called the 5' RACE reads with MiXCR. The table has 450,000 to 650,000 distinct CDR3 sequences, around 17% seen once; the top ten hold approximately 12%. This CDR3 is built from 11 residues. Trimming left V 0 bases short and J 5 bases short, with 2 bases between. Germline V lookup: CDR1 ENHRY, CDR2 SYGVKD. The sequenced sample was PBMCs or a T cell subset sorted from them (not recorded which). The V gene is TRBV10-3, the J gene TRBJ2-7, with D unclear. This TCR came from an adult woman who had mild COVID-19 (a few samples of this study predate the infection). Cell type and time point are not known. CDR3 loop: CAISESHEQYF. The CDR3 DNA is TGTGCCATCAGTGAGTCCCACGAGCAGTACTTC.